One and the same sample provided the 26 T cell receptor beta chains below, sequenced in a study of T cells after yellow fever vaccination. TCRdb ran MiXCR on the 5' RACE reads and lists one entry per CDR3 protein. The sample yields around 550,000 distinct CDR3 sequences, less than 20% seen once. The sequencing used PBMCs, collected 15 days after the yellow fever booster vaccination. All receptors derive from a man aged 25 to 40 who received the YFV17D yellow fever vaccine.

This clonotype was observed a few times. This chain joins TRBV6-5 and TRBJ2-2; TRBD2 might be the D (6 bases). CDR3 size: 15 residues. V was pared by 4 bases and J by 0 bases, with 9 bases between. CDR1 is MNHEY and CDR2 is SVGAGI in the germline V gene. The CDR3 DNA reads TGTGCCAGCAGTTGGGGGACTTCGAACACCGGGGAGCTGTTTTTT. It is translated as CASSWGTSNTGELFF.

The chain carries TRBV4-2 and TRBJ2-7; 11 bases line up with TRBD2. V was clipped by 3 bases and J by 1 base; unmatched bases: 8. Germline loops: CDR1 LGHNA, CDR2 YNFKEQ. The length of the CDR3 is 17 residues. CDR3: CASSQDFTSGSSYEQYF. The CDR3 coding sequence is TGTGCCAGCAGCCAGGATTTTACTAGCGGGAGTTCCTACGAGCAGTACTTC.

Comment on this clonotype: This may stem from a read error, because a much larger clone lies one nucleotide away. J is TRBJ2-7 and V is TRBV12-3 or TRBV12-4; TRBD2 matches 9 bases. The CDR3 runs 16 residues. CDR3 protein: CASRLGEAGGDYELYF. Written as DNA, the CDR3 is TGTGCCAGCAGACTGGGAGAAGCGGGAGGTGACTACGAGCTGTACTTC.

CDR3 nucleotides: TGTGCCAGCAGCGGTCTCGACCAAGAGACCCAGTACTTC. This encodes CASSGLDQETQYF. This sequence joins TRBV9 and TRBJ2-5, with no clear D. This CDR3 is built from 13 residues. V shed 3 bases and J shed 0 bases, with 6 bases lying between them. The germline V gene has CDR1 SGDLS and CDR2 YYNGEE.

This clonotype occurred a few times. The chain carries TRBV19 and TRBJ2-1; 15 bases are shared with TRBD2. After removal of 6 bases from V and 5 bases from J, the junction contained 5 bases not matched to a gene. Germline CDR1 reads LNHDA; CDR2 reads SQIVND (reference sequence). The CDR3 runs 16 residues. The CDR3 here is CASRPGLAGGHNEQFF. The DNA for the CDR3 is TGTGCCAGTAGGCCGGGACTAGCGGGAGGACACAATGAGCAGTTCTTC.

This clonotype was counted a few times. The CDR3 DNA reads as TGTGCCAGCAGCTTGCGGCTCGGAACAGATACGCAGTATTTT. Amino acid sequence: CASSLRLGTDTQYF. The chain has TRBV5-6 and TRBJ2-3; D gene uncertain. Germline loops: CDR1 SGHDT, CDR2 YYEEEE. This CDR3 spans 14 amino acids. Between the trimmed V and J ends, which lost 1 base and 3 bases, there was a span of 9 bases.

The chain uses TRBV9 and TRBJ2-1; D tentatively reads TRBD1 or TRBD2 (5 bases each). V was trimmed by 3 bases and J by 5 bases, leaving 18 bases between them. The CDR3 contains 16 residues. Germline V gene sequence: CDR1 SGDLS, CDR2 YYNGEE. CDR3 loop: CASSARGGKPHNEQFF. CDR3 nucleotide sequence: TGTGCCAGCAGCGCTCGGGGCGGAAAACCACACAATGAGCAGTTCTTC.

This clonotype turned up a few times. The rearrangement uses TRBV4-3 and TRBJ2-5; weak D call: TRBD1 (5 bases). V was trimmed by 2 bases and J by 3 bases, leaving 13 bases between them. The CDR3 is 15 residues long. Germline assignment: CDR1 LGHNA and CDR2 YSLEER. CDR3 DNA sequence: TGCGCCAGCAGCCAAACCCCAGGGCCTGAAGAGACCCAGTACTTC. It codes for CASSQTPGPEETQYF.

This clonotype was seen just once. The chain links TRBV20-1 to TRBJ2-7, with TRBD2 matching 9 bases. Germline CDR1 DFQATT, CDR2 SNEGSKA (reference sequence). The CDR3 covers 13 residues. The V and J ends lost 5 bases and 0 bases, in that order; junction bases with no gene match: 2. The CDR3 loop reads CSAVLAGSYEQYF. DNA of the CDR3: TGCAGTGCTGTACTAGCGGGCTCCTACGAGCAGTACTTC.

This chain connects TRBV11-2 to TRBJ2-3, with D hard to call. The V end was cut by 5 bases, the J end by 3 bases, with 12 bases between. CDR3 length: 14 amino acids. Germline V gene data show CDR1 as SGHAT and CDR2 as FQNNGV. The CDR3 nucleotides are TGTGCCAGCAGCCGCATCACTACTACAGATACGCAGTATTTT. Protein: CASSRITTTDTQYF.

CDR3 sequence reads: CASSTHPYNEQFF. DNA for the CDR3: TGTGCCAGCAGCACCCACCCCTACAATGAGCAGTTCTTC. The V call is TRBV11-2, the J call TRBJ2-1; D unclear. The CDR3 extends over 13 amino acids. Looked up from germline, CDR1 is SGHAT and CDR2 is FQNNGV. Trimming pared 5 bases from V and 2 bases from J, leaving 7 bases between.

This clonotype was counted a few times. The chain links TRBV7-8 to TRBJ1-1, with 11 bases lining up with TRBD1. The germline gives CDR1 SGHVS, CDR2 FQNEAQ. This CDR3 region has 16 residues. Losses at the gene ends were 5 bases for V and 11 bases for J; bases not matched to a gene: 16. The CDR3 DNA reads as TGTGCCAGCAGCCCCCGGACAGGGGGCGATTCCGAGTGGGCTTTCTTT. This sequence encodes CASSPRTGGDSEWAFF.

There are a few counts of this clonotype. DNA of the CDR3: TGTGCCAGCAGTAACGTGGTAGCGGGAGCGTCCGGGGAGCTGTTTTTT. This encodes CASSNVVAGASGELFF. The chain is built from TRBV7-2 and TRBJ2-2; 9 bases fit TRBD2. Unmatched junction bases numbered 11, after V lost 6 bases and J lost 6 bases. This CDR3 contains 16 residues. Germline CDR1 SGHTA, CDR2 FQGNSA.

The chain is built from TRBV7-2 and TRBJ2-6, with a weak D call TRBD2 (5 bases). This CDR3 is built from 16 residues. The V and J ends lost 1 base and 2 bases respectively, with 9 bases between them. Germline loops: CDR1 SGHTA, CDR2 FQGNSA. The CDR3, as DNA: TGTGCCAGCAGCTTAGTCCGCGGGCCTGGGGCCAACGTCCTGACTTTC. This sequence encodes CASSLVRGPGANVLTF.

This clonotype was found a few times. This chain joins TRBV2 and TRBJ2-7, with D perhaps matching TRBD1 or TRBD2 (6 bases each). Trimming removed 7 bases from V and 0 bases from J, with 16 bases in between. The length of the CDR3 is 15 residues. Germline V gene data show CDR1 as SNHLY and CDR2 as FYNNEI. The CDR3 loop is CASKEGGNPSYEQYF. DNA for the CDR3: TGTGCCAGCAAAGAAGGGGGGAATCCCTCCTACGAGCAGTACTTC.

This clonotype showed up many times. The V call is TRBV7-2, the J call TRBJ2-1; 11 bases align to TRBD2. Per germline, CDR1 SGHTA and CDR2 FQGNSA. The CDR3 has 13 amino acids. DNA of the CDR3: TGTGCGACCCTAGCGGGAGGTTTCAATGAGCAGTTCTTC. Translating it yields CATLAGGFNEQFF.

The chain couples TRBV15 to TRBJ1-2; no clear D gene. Germline CDR1 and CDR2: LNHNV and YYDKDF (reference sequence). CDR3 length equals 13 residues. The V end was cut by 0 bases, the J end by 4 bases, with 6 bases between. Here the CDR3 DNA reads TGTGCCACCAGCAGAGACGGGATCTATGGCTACACCTTC. As protein: CATSRDGIYGYTF.

The rearrangement links TRBV27 to TRBJ2-5; maybe TRBD2 (6 bases). Germline V lookup: CDR1 MNHEY, CDR2 SMNVEV (reference sequence). Deletions cut 4 bases from V and 7 bases from J, with 19 bases between. This CDR3 contains 15 residues. CDR3 nucleotides: TGTGCCAGCAGTTCTGCTAGCGCTTTTCCCCCGACCCAGTACTTC. Protein: CASSSASAFPPTQYF.

This clonotype was seen more than once but under ten times. This chain joins TRBV18 and TRBJ2-1; possible D gene TRBD2, 6 bases. V was clipped by 0 bases and J by 10 bases, with 10 bases between them. CDR1 is KGHSH and CDR2 is LQKENI in the germline V gene. The CDR3 is 13 amino acids. CDR3 region: CASSPPGRYEQFF. CDR3 coding DNA: TGTGCCAGCTCACCACCGGGGAGGTACGAGCAGTTCTTC.

This clonotype was counted a few times. The gene calls are TRBV19 and TRBJ2-3; 11 bases are a match to TRBD2. V trimming: 0 bases; J trimming: 6 bases; junction bases outside the gene matches: 8. Per the germline V gene, CDR1 is LNHDA and CDR2 is SQIVND (reference sequence). The CDR3 is 17 residues long. CDR3 nucleotides: TGTGCCAGTAGTATAGACCCGCTAGCGGGAGGTCTGGATACGCAGTATTTT. Its translation is CASSIDPLAGGLDTQYF. Full variable domain (rest looked up from reference TRBV19 and TRBJ2-3): DGGITQSPKYLFRKEGQNVTLSCEQNLNHDAMYWYRQDPGQGLRLIYYSQIVNDFQKGDIAEGYSVSREKKESFPLTVTSAQKNPTAFYLCASSIDPLAGGLDTQYFGPGTRLTVL.

This clonotype came up a few times. The chain recombines TRBV4-3 with TRBJ2-7; either TRBD1 or TRBD2 may fit D (6 bases each). The CDR3 has 14 residues. V lost 5 bases and J lost 3, with 14 bases in between. The germline V gene has CDR1 LGHNA and CDR2 YSLEER. CDR3 sequence (DNA): TGCGCCAGCAGCGGGGGGCTCGGCCTCTACGAGCAGTACTTC. Translation gives CASSGGLGLYEQYF.

This clonotype has a handful of counts. J is TRBJ2-7 and V is TRBV5-5; D remains unclear. With 0 bases removed from V and 5 bases from J, the gap between germline ends came to 9 bases. CDR1 is SGHKS and CDR2 is YYEKEE in the germline V gene (reference sequence). CDR3 size: 13 residues. The CDR3 sequence: CASSLVPRNEQYF. CDR3 nucleotide sequence: TGTGCCAGCAGCTTGGTCCCGAGGAACGAGCAGTACTTC.

The V and J genes are TRBV7-9 and TRBJ2-1; TRBD2 aligns across 9 bases. The V gene's germline CDR1 is SEHNR and CDR2 FQNEAQ (reference sequence). Unmatched junction bases numbered 6, after V lost 5 bases and J lost 7 bases. CDR3 length: 14 amino acids. CDR3: CASSDSGSLNEQFF. Written as DNA, the CDR3 is TGTGCCAGCAGCGATAGCGGGAGTTTGAATGAGCAGTTCTTC.

This rearrangement joins TRBV7-2 to TRBJ2-3, with a tentative D call TRBD2 (5 bases). The germline V gene has CDR1 SGHTA and CDR2 FQGNSA. Trimming left V 5 bases short and J 10 bases short, with 16 bases between. This CDR3 is 13 amino acids long. CDR3 coding DNA: TGTGCCAGCAGCCGGGGTAACTCTCTGGCGCAGTATTTT. Translated, it gives CASSRGNSLAQYF.

The sample holds a few counts of this clonotype. The chain has TRBV5-1 and TRBJ2-7; possibly TRBD1 for D (6 bases). Trimming removed 4 bases from V and 2 bases from J, with 16 bases in between. Germline lookup yields CDR1 SGHRS and CDR2 YFSETQ. CDR3 length equals 15 residues. The CDR3 sequence: CASSITLDSTYEQYF. The DNA for the CDR3 is TGCGCCAGCAGCATAACCTTGGACAGCACCTACGAGCAGTACTTC.

The chain links TRBV6-1 to TRBJ1-1; D unclear. The germline V gene has CDR1 MNHNS and CDR2 SASEGT. Trimming shortened V by 1 base and J by 11 bases, and 23 bases separated the two germline ends. This CDR3 has 16 amino acids. This chain's CDR3 is CASSEGLTASISRAFF. The DNA of the CDR3 is TGTGCCAGCAGTGAAGGTCTGACGGCCTCAATTTCCAGGGCTTTCTTT.